Shown below are 20 T cell receptor beta chains from a single sample sequenced in a study of prognosis after radiotherapy for stage I lung cancer. TCR beta CDR3 was amplified from genomic DNA by two-round multiplex PCR. Primers were specific to each TRBV and TRBJ gene in first-round PCR. From the multiplex PCR reads, TCRdb called clonotypes with MiXCR, one entry per CDR3 protein. The data show fewer than 50,000 distinct CDR3 sequences, approximately 25% seen once. The starting material was PBMCs, obtained before or after stereotactic body radiation therapy (not recorded which). These receptor sequences come from a donor of 50 years or more with non-small cell lung cancer.

This clonotype was picked up many times. V and J are TRBV5-6 and TRBJ2-2; 11 bases agree with TRBD2. There are 15 residues in the CDR3. Unmatched junction bases numbered 1, after V lost 2 bases and J lost 4 bases. Germline CDR1 reads SGHDT; CDR2 reads YYEEEE. The CDR3 nucleotides are TGTGCCAGCAGCTTCGGACTAGCGGGCACCGGGGAGCTGTTTTTT. This gives the protein CASSFGLAGTGELFF.

This clonotype has ten or more counts. Here the CDR3 reads CASSLSGDEQYF. DNA of the CDR3: TGTGCCAGCAGCTTATCAGGGGACGAGCAGTACTTC. The chain has TRBV7-9 and TRBJ2-7; D may be TRBD1 (6 bases). The CDR3 runs to 12 residues. The germline V and J ends were trimmed by 2 bases and 5 bases, with 7 bases remaining between them. Germline V gives CDR1 SEHNR, CDR2 FQNEAQ (reference sequence).

At least ten counts were recorded for this clonotype. V usage is TRBV7-9 and J usage is TRBJ1-5; weak D call: TRBD1 (5 bases). The ends were cut back, 5 bases at V and 5 bases at J, with 13 bases in the middle. The germline CDR1 and CDR2 sequences are SEHNR and FQNEAQ (reference sequence). The CDR3 length is 14 residues. CDR3 sequence reads: CASSQGGTDQPQHF. CDR3 DNA: TGTGCCAGCAGCCAAGGTGGGACTGATCAGCCCCAGCATTTT. Complete variable domain (other parts from reference TRBV7-9 and TRBJ1-5): DTGVSQNPRHKITKRGQNVTFRCDPISEHNRLYWYRQTLGQGPEFLTYFQNEAQLEKSRLLSDRFSAERPKGSFSTLEIQRTEQGDSAMYLCASSQGGTDQPQHFGDGTRLSIL.

With regard to this clonotype: A far larger clone is one base from this, pointing to a likely read error. The V gene is TRBV20-1, the J gene TRBJ2-5, with D tentatively TRBD2 (7 bases). The J call may be incorrect, as the DNA end agrees better with TRBJ2-1. The CDR3 totals 13 residues. Germline V CDR1 and CDR2: DFQATT, SNEGSKA (reference sequence). As DNA, the CDR3 is TGCAGTTTACATCGGGGGGCCGCGAATGAGCAGTTCTTC. It codes for CSLHRGAANEQFF.

This clonotype was detected many times. The chain couples TRBV20-1 to TRBJ1-2; TRBD1 agrees at 8 bases. Per germline, CDR1 DFQATT and CDR2 SNEGSKA (reference sequence). The CDR3 has 16 residues. Trimming took 5 bases from V and 2 from J; bases not matched to a gene: 13. The CDR3 is CSASSPGTGQNYGYTF. The CDR3 DNA reads as TGCAGTGCTTCCTCCCCGGGGACAGGCCAAAACTATGGCTACACCTTC.

As concerns this clonotype: Only one base separates this from a far larger clonotype, so it likely reflects a read error. This rearrangement joins TRBV6-6 to TRBJ2-1; D remains ambiguous. The germline V gene has CDR1 MNHNY and CDR2 SVGAGI (reference sequence). The germline V and J ends were trimmed by 0 bases and 2 bases, with 11 bases remaining between them. CDR3 size: 16 residues. CDR3 protein: CASSYSGGSPYNEQFF. The CDR3 DNA follows: TGTGCCAGCAGTTACTCGGGCGGTAGCCCCTACAATGAGCAGTTCTTC.

Ten or more counts support this clonotype. Possible read error: a much larger clone is one base away. V and J are TRBV20-1 and TRBJ1-6; D unresolved. In germline, CDR1 is DFQATT, CDR2 SNEGSKA (reference sequence). With 5 bases removed from V and 8 bases from J, the gap between germline ends came to 22 bases. The CDR3 spans 16 residues. In DNA, the CDR3 is TGCAGTGCTGGCTTCCTTGGATCTTCGGGAGATTCACCCCTCCACTTT. Protein: CSAGFLGSSGDSPLHF.

This clonotype turned up a few times. A much larger clone lies one base from this, so it may be a read error. The CDR3 here is CASIPTAYGYTF. The CDR3 region has the DNA TGTGCCAGCATCCCGACAGCTTATGGCTACACCTTC. V usage is TRBV7-9 and J usage is TRBJ1-2; D perhaps matches TRBD1 (5 bases). V was shortened by 7 bases and J by 5 bases, with 11 bases between the two germline ends. The CDR3 contains 12 residues. The germline CDR1 and CDR2 sequences are SEHNR and FQNEAQ (reference sequence). Full variable domain (rest looked up from reference TRBV7-9 and TRBJ1-2): DTGVSQNPRHKITKRGQNVTFRCDPISEHNRLYWYRQTLGQGPEFLTYFQNEAQLEKSRLLSDRFSAERPKGSFSTLEIQRTEQGDSAMYLCASIPTAYGYTFGSGTRLTVV.

This clonotype was seen at least ten times. V is TRBV4-1 and J is TRBJ2-3; a possible D gene is TRBD1 (6 bases). V was trimmed by 2 bases and J by 6 bases, leaving 21 bases between them. This CDR3 contains 17 residues. The germline V gene encodes CDR1 MGHRA and CDR2 YSYEKL. CDR3 in amino acids: CASSQFGTNFPADTQYF. The CDR3 DNA reads TGCGCCAGCAGCCAATTCGGGACAAACTTTCCGGCCGATACGCAGTATTTT.

The chain links TRBV20-1 to TRBJ2-7; TRBD1 aligns across 7 bases. V trimming: 8 bases; J trimming: 2 bases; junction bases outside the gene matches: 15. Germline CDR1 reads DFQATT; CDR2 reads SNEGSKA (reference sequence). The CDR3 totals 15 residues. The CDR3 sequence: CSPLVRRQGPYEQYF. Written as DNA, the CDR3 is TGCAGTCCGCTAGTGAGGCGACAGGGCCCCTACGAGCAGTACTTC.

This clonotype was found many times. The J gene is TRBJ2-7, the V gene TRBV10-3, with 7 bases matching TRBD1. The germline CDR1 and CDR2 sequences are ENHRY and SYGVKD. The CDR3 consists of 15 residues. The ends lost 2 bases at V and 5 bases at J; junction bases unmatched: 9. CDR3 sequence (DNA): TGTGCCATCAGTGAGCCGGGACAGAGTAGGGACGAGCAGTACTTC. Translating it yields CAISEPGQSRDEQYF.

This clonotype was counted ten times or more. This sequence joins TRBV7-6 and TRBJ2-7, with D tentatively TRBD2 (5 bases). Trimming pared 4 bases from V and 6 bases from J, leaving 16 bases between. The CDR3 extends over 14 amino acids. The germline gives CDR1 SGHVS, CDR2 FNYEAQ. CDR3 bases: TGTGCCAGCAGCTCGCGGCCAGAGGGTTCCGAGCAGTACTTC. This codes for CASSSRPEGSEQYF.

Many counts were recorded for this clonotype. The chain uses TRBV24-1 and TRBJ2-5; no definite D call. This CDR3 is built from 16 residues. Trimming took 3 bases from V and 1 from J, leaving 14 bases between them. Germline lookup yields CDR1 KGHDR and CDR2 SFDVKD. CDR3 DNA sequence: TGTGCCACCAGTGATCCTACAATGGGTGTCCAAGAGACCCAGTACTTC. It yields the protein CATSDPTMGVQETQYF.

This clonotype has a count of ten or more. The CDR3 region has the DNA TGTGCCAGTGGGGCGGCAAACCGGGACAGCGAGACCCAGTACTTC. This sequence encodes CASGAANRDSETQYF. This chain uses TRBV19 with TRBJ2-5, with 7 bases fitting TRBD1. The CDR3 contains 15 residues. Germline V gene lookup returns CDR1 LNHDA and CDR2 SQIVND (reference sequence). J lost 5 bases, V lost 8 bases, and 14 bases had no gene match.

At least ten counts were recorded for this clonotype. The genes are TRBV7-2 and TRBJ1-2; 8 bases are shared with TRBD1. The CDR3 contains 18 residues. Trimming cost V 5 bases and J 8 bases; bases outside gene matches: 22. CDR1 is SGHTA, CDR2 FQGNSA, per germline. The DNA for the CDR3 is TGTGCCAGCAGCCGACAGGGGAGTAGACCCTCTGCCTCGGGGGGCTACACCTTC. Protein: CASSRQGSRPSASGGYTF.

This clonotype was seen repeatedly, ten times or more. A single base separates this from a much larger clone, so it may be a read error. The CDR3 bases are TGTGCCAGCAGTGCCGGGACACCTACTAATCCACCCCTCCACTTT. This encodes CASSAGTPTNPPLHF. The chain joins TRBV6-1 to TRBJ1-6, with D tentatively TRBD1 (6 bases). The V gene's germline CDR1 is MNHNS and CDR2 SASEGT. The CDR3 has 15 residues.

Notes on this clonotype: A far larger clone is one nucleotide away, so this likely arose from a read error. This chain joins TRBV19 and TRBJ2-7; 12 bases agree with TRBD1. Losses at the gene ends were 4 bases for V and 7 bases for J; bases not matched to a gene: 14. The CDR3 length is 17 residues. Germline CDR1 LNHDA, CDR2 SQIVND (reference sequence). In nucleotides, the CDR3 is TGTGCCAGTAGTACGGGAACGGGGACAGGGGGCTCGGGTGAGCAGTACTTC. Its protein product is CASSTGTGTGGSGEQYF.

This clonotype has a count of ten or more. The chain uses TRBV5-1 and TRBJ2-1, with no clear D. V was cut by 0 bases and J by 6 bases, with 1 base left in between. The germline V gene encodes CDR1 SGHRS and CDR2 YFSETQ. The CDR3 runs 11 residues. DNA for the CDR3: TGCGCCAGCAGCTTGGGCAATGAGCAGTTCTTC. As protein: CASSLGNEQFF.

V and J are TRBV6-5 and TRBJ1-2, with a tentative D call TRBD1 (6 bases). The germline V and J ends were trimmed by 4 bases and 11 bases, with 20 bases remaining between them. The CDR3 consists of 14 residues. Germline V gene sequence: CDR1 MNHEY, CDR2 SVGAGI. Here the CDR3 reads CASSSSPGAGVYTF. For the CDR3, the DNA is TGTGCCAGCAGTTCCTCGCCGGGCGCAGGGGTTTACACCTTC.

At least ten counts were recorded for this clonotype. The chain recombines TRBV4-1 with TRBJ1-5; 7 bases map to TRBD1. Trimming cost V 3 bases and J 5 bases; bases outside gene matches: 4. Germline V lookup: CDR1 MGHRA, CDR2 YSYEKL. CDR3 length equals 14 residues. CDR3 sequence (DNA): TGCGCCAGCAGCCATGGACAGGTTGATCAGCCCCAGCATTTT. Translating it yields CASSHGQVDQPQHF.